The source of this TCR beta chain is a study of blood T cell repertoires in COVID-19. The wider study: Researchers got acute and convalescent COVID-19 samples from the United States, Italy and Spain.

V lost 0 bases and J lost 2, with 11 bases in between. Germline V lookup: CDR1 SGHRS, CDR2 YFSETQ. There are 15 residues in the CDR3. Study processing details: Nucleated cell counts were estimated from reference gene primer amplification. Clones were sequenced by immunoSEQ multiplex PCR, and TCRdb holds only the in-frame ones, with some missing. V and J calls and clone size are given by that table; D and trimming were obtained from the DNA. This sample carries roughly 150,000 clones, roughly nine tenths of them seen once, and the ten largest clones take roughly a sixth. The sequence was obtained from a man between 60 and 70 years old with active or convalescent COVID-19. The source material was peripheral blood. This chain joins TRBV5-1 and TRBJ2-5, with D possibly matching TRBD2 (5 bases). CDR3 nucleotide sequence: TGCGCCAGCAGCTTGGTCGGGGAGATACAAGAGACCCAGTACTTC. Translation: CASSLVGEIQETQYF.